A selection of T cell receptor beta chains follows, all from one sample in a study of T cells in Graves' hyperthyroidism and ophthalmopathy. TCRdb reprocessed the multiplex PCR reads with MiXCR, giving one entry per CDR3 protein. The sample yields 730,000 or so distinct CDR3 sequences, 18% seen once. Sequencing was carried out using blood. The receptor set was obtained from a woman aged 50 to 60 with Graves' hyperthyroidism that later progressed to Graves' ophthalmopathy. Each CDR3 is given with its conserved first and last residue. Each record gives: J gene, D gene, clone size, V gene, CDR3 protein, CDR3 DNA. The D gene is left open where the match is weak. Not all rows give a size; the values are once, few, many and, for expanded clones, a class.

j_call: TRBJ2-7; d_call: TRBD1; clone_size: many; v_call: TRBV5-5; cdr3_aa: CASSAGQVAYEQYF; cdr3_nt: TGTGCCAGCAGCGCCGGACAGGTTGCCTACGAGCAGTACTTC
j_call: TRBJ2-1; d_call: TRBD1; clone_size: many; v_call: TRBV20-1; cdr3_aa: CSARDHRNRGSYNEQFF; cdr3_nt: TGCAGTGCTAGAGATCACAGGAACAGGGGTTCCTACAATGAGCAGTTCTTC
j_call: TRBJ2-1; d_call: TRBD1; clone_size: NA; v_call: TRBV7-3; cdr3_aa: CASSLAGDRLYNEQFF; cdr3_nt: TGTGCCAGCAGCCTCGCAGGGGACAGACTCTACAATGAGCAGTTCTTC
j_call: TRBJ1-2; d_call: NA; clone_size: NA; v_call: TRBV25-1; cdr3_aa: CASSEYSGVRGYTF; cdr3_nt: TGTGCCAGCAGTGAATATTCTGGGGTTCGTGGCTACACCTTC
j_call: TRBJ1-2; d_call: TRBD1; clone_size: few; v_call: TRBV5-1; cdr3_aa: CASSLTGVPNYGYTF; cdr3_nt: TGCGCCAGCAGCTTGACAGGGGTTCCTAACTATGGCTACACCTTC
j_call: TRBJ2-3; d_call: NA; clone_size: many; v_call: TRBV2; cdr3_aa: CATNTGLGTDTQYF; cdr3_nt: TGTGCCACCAACACAGGGCTTGGAACAGATACGCAGTATTTT
j_call: TRBJ1-5; d_call: NA; clone_size: many; v_call: TRBV2; cdr3_aa: CASRDTGYSNQPQHF; cdr3_nt: TGTGCCAGCAGGGATACTGGGTACAGCAATCAGCCCCAGCATTTT
j_call: TRBJ2-1; d_call: NA; clone_size: many; v_call: TRBV7-6; cdr3_aa: CASSPYTGTLDNEQFF; cdr3_nt: TGTGCCAGCAGTCCTTACACCGGGACCCTAGACAATGAGCAGTTCTTC
j_call: TRBJ2-1; d_call: NA; clone_size: few; v_call: TRBV7-9; cdr3_aa: CASSLERLGNEQFF; cdr3_nt: TGTGCCAGCAGCTTAGAGCGTCTCGGTAATGAGCAGTTCTTC
j_call: TRBJ2-2; d_call: NA; clone_size: many; v_call: TRBV7-6; cdr3_aa: CASSFTGMVTGELFF; cdr3_nt: TGTGCCAGCAGTTTCACAGGGATGGTGACCGGGGAGCTGTTTTTT
j_call: TRBJ2-2; d_call: NA; clone_size: NA; v_call: TRBV9; cdr3_aa: CASSVGDLNTGELFF; cdr3_nt: TGTGCCAGCAGCGTAGGGGATTTGAACACCGGGGAGCTGTTTTTT
j_call: TRBJ2-1; d_call: NA; clone_size: few; v_call: TRBV11-2; cdr3_aa: CASSFYRDNEQFF; cdr3_nt: TGTGCCAGCAGCTTCTACAGGGACAATGAGCAGTTCTTC
j_call: TRBJ2-3; d_call: NA; clone_size: few; v_call: TRBV18; cdr3_aa: CASSRDYYTQYF; cdr3_nt: TGTGCCAGCTCACGTGACTACTATACGCAGTATTTT
j_call: TRBJ2-7; d_call: NA; clone_size: NA; v_call: TRBV7-2; cdr3_aa: CASSGAPRNEQYF; cdr3_nt: TGTGCCAGCAGCGGAGCTCCTCGGAACGAGCAGTACTTC
j_call: TRBJ1-1; d_call: NA; clone_size: NA; v_call: TRBV7-6; cdr3_aa: CASSLASGDGTEAFF; cdr3_nt: TGTGCCAGCAGCTTAGCTTCCGGGGATGGAACTGAAGCTTTCTTT
j_call: TRBJ2-4; d_call: NA; clone_size: few; v_call: TRBV4-1; cdr3_aa: CASSQGAIQYF; cdr3_nt: TGCGCCAGCAGCCAGGGTGCCATTCAGTACTTC
j_call: TRBJ2-7; d_call: NA; clone_size: few; v_call: TRBV5-1; cdr3_aa: CASMSGFNSYEQYF; cdr3_nt: TGCGCCAGCATGTCGGGGTTCAACTCCTACGAGCAGTACTTC
j_call: TRBJ2-2; d_call: TRBD1; clone_size: few; v_call: TRBV9; cdr3_aa: CASSVGRDRANTGELFF; cdr3_nt: TGTGCCAGCAGCGTAGGAAGGGACAGGGCCAACACCGGGGAGCTGTTTTTT
j_call: TRBJ1-1; d_call: NA; clone_size: many; v_call: TRBV29-1; cdr3_aa: CSVAGALGTEAFF; cdr3_nt: TGCAGCGTTGCGGGGGCGCTGGGCACTGAAGCTTTCTTT
j_call: TRBJ1-2; d_call: TRBD1; clone_size: few; v_call: TRBV12-5; cdr3_aa: CASGLMTGRGVSYGYTF; cdr3_nt: TGTGCTAGTGGTCTGATGACAGGGAGGGGAGTTAGCTATGGCTACACCTTC
j_call: TRBJ2-2; d_call: NA; clone_size: few; v_call: TRBV9; cdr3_aa: CASSVEVGRGTGELFF; cdr3_nt: TGTGCCAGCAGCGTAGAGGTGGGGCGTGGGACCGGGGAGCTGTTTTTT
j_call: TRBJ2-7; d_call: NA; clone_size: few; v_call: TRBV3-1; cdr3_aa: CASSQVGGGAYYEQYF; cdr3_nt: TGTGCCAGCAGCCAAGTTGGAGGCGGGGCTTACTACGAGCAGTACTTC
j_call: TRBJ2-1; d_call: TRBD1; clone_size: once; v_call: TRBV13; cdr3_aa: CASSLRTGDVEQFF; cdr3_nt: TGTGCCAGCAGCCTCCGGACAGGGGACGTTGAGCAGTTCTTC
j_call: TRBJ2-1; d_call: NA; clone_size: many; v_call: TRBV30; cdr3_aa: CAWRRGLDYNEQFF; cdr3_nt: TGTGCCTGGAGACGGGGACTGGACTACAATGAGCAGTTCTTC
j_call: TRBJ2-7; d_call: NA; clone_size: few; v_call: TRBV5-1; cdr3_aa: CASSLDPGYSYEQYF; cdr3_nt: TGCGCCAGCAGCTTGGATCCAGGGTACTCCTACGAGCAGTACTTC
j_call: TRBJ1-1; d_call: NA; clone_size: many; v_call: TRBV4-2; cdr3_aa: CASSQESGKAFF; cdr3_nt: TGTGCCAGCAGCCAAGAATCCGGCAAGGCTTTCTTT
j_call: TRBJ2-7; d_call: NA; clone_size: few; v_call: TRBV9; cdr3_aa: CASSVAGRTYEQYF; cdr3_nt: TGTGCCAGCAGCGTAGCCGGGAGAACCTACGAGCAGTACTTC
j_call: TRBJ1-5; d_call: TRBD1; clone_size: many; v_call: TRBV24-1; cdr3_aa: CATSDSGTGWNQPQHF; cdr3_nt: TGTGCCACCAGTGATTCCGGGACAGGGTGGAATCAGCCCCAGCATTTT
j_call: TRBJ1-4; d_call: NA; clone_size: many; v_call: TRBV3-1; cdr3_aa: CASSQGEVEKLFF; cdr3_nt: TGTGCCAGCAGCCAGGGGGAAGTCGAAAAACTGTTTTTT